These 16 T cell receptor beta chains were sequenced from one sample in a study of shared clonotypes between healthy human individuals. Sequencing used immunoSEQ multiplex PCR; TCRdb keeps in-frame clones, though not all of them. The repertoire holds approximately 650,000 clones, with about 95% as singletons. Terminally differentiated effector memory CD45RA+ cells were excluded by CCR7 positive selection of CD45RO-negative cells. The sample taken for sequencing was naive CD8+ T cells sorted from blood. These receptor sequences come from a woman aged 30 to 39 in good health.

This chain links TRBV27 with TRBJ1-6; TRBD1 agrees at 9 bases. The CDR3 length is 18 residues. Germline lookup yields CDR1 MNHEY and CDR2 SMNVEV (reference sequence). V trimming: 5 bases; J trimming: 9 bases; junction bases outside the gene matches: 17. The CDR3 DNA reads TGTGCCAGCAGTCGCCGGGACTACCGGGGGACAGGGTCTTCACCCCTCCACTTT. This sequence encodes CASSRRDYRGTGSSPLHF.

The chain carries TRBV5-8 and TRBJ2-7; D uncertain. The V gene's germline CDR1 is SGHTS and CDR2 YDEGEE. This CDR3 is 12 amino acids long. V was shortened by 0 bases and J by 7 bases, with 8 bases between the two germline ends. DNA of the CDR3: TGTGCCAGCAGCTTGGGTACGCGGGAGCAGTACTTC. This encodes CASSLGTREQYF. The full variable domain, completed using reference TRBV5-8 and TRBJ2-7, is EAGVTQSPTHLIKTRGQQATLRCSPISGHTSVYWYQQALGLGLQFLLWYDEGEERNRGNFPPRFSGRQFPNYSSELNVNALELEDSALYLCASSLGTREQYFGPGTRLTVT.

The chain links TRBV19 to TRBJ1-1, with D possibly being TRBD1 (6 bases). Germline CDR1 is LNHDA and CDR2 is SQIVND (reference sequence). The CDR3 contains 15 residues. Trimming cost V 7 bases and J 2 bases, with 17 bases left between them. The CDR3 sequence: CASIVGQGPNTEAFF. The CDR3, as DNA: TGTGCCAGTATCGTGGGACAAGGACCTAACACTGAAGCTTTCTTT.

The V call is TRBV25-1, the J call TRBJ2-7; no clear D. Trimming took off 4 bases at V and 0 bases at J, with 4 bases between the two ends. This CDR3 contains 12 residues. CDR1 and CDR2 from the germline V gene are MGHDK and SYGVNS. CDR3 amino acids: CASSADSYEQYF. The CDR3 DNA reads as TGTGCCAGCAGTGCAGACTCCTACGAGCAGTACTTC.

This clone was seen only once. The chain joins TRBV11-2 to TRBJ2-3, with D maybe TRBD1 (7 bases). The germline V and J ends were trimmed by 3 bases and 4 bases, with 17 bases remaining between them. The CDR3 is made up of 16 amino acids. Germline values: CDR1 SGHAT, CDR2 FQNNGV. CDR3 sequence reads: CASSFLPGRGADTQYF. CDR3 sequence (DNA): TGTGCCAGCAGCTTCTTGCCTGGCAGGGGGGCAGATACGCAGTATTTT.

The chain joins TRBV7-9 to TRBJ1-1; D possibly corresponds to TRBD1 (6 bases). This CDR3 spans 15 amino acids. Per germline, CDR1 SEHNR and CDR2 FQNEAQ (reference sequence). Trimming pared 7 bases from V and 1 base from J, leaving 16 bases between. The DNA for the CDR3 is TGTGCCAGCACCGAGGGGGGATTCAGGAACACTGAAGCTTTCTTT. Amino acids: CASTEGGFRNTEAFF.

This chain connects TRBV18 to TRBJ1-2; TRBD1 is a possible D gene (6 bases). This CDR3 is built from 13 residues. V was pared by 6 bases and J by 3 bases, with 11 bases between. CDR1 and CDR2 from the germline V gene are KGHSH and LQKENI. CDR3 region: CASSHRVDYGYTF. In DNA, the CDR3 is TGTGCCAGCTCGCACAGGGTTGACTATGGCTACACCTTC.

This clone was recorded a few times. The same CDR3 can be traced to other DNA sequences in this sample. This rearrangement joins TRBV9 to TRBJ2-7; D remains unclear. Per the germline V gene, CDR1 is SGDLS and CDR2 is YYNGEE. This CDR3 is built from 11 residues. Trimming took 7 bases from V and 0 from J, leaving 5 bases between them. The DNA for the CDR3 is TGTGCCAGCGGTAGCTCCTACGAGCAGTACTTC. Translated: CASGSSYEQYF.

This clone was counted a single time. This chain uses TRBV9 with TRBJ2-1; D is possibly TRBD1 or TRBD2 (5 bases each). CDR3 length equals 15 residues. The V gene lost 0 bases and the J gene lost 7 bases, with 14 bases spanning the gap. CDR1 SGDLS and CDR2 YYNGEE come from the germline V gene. CDR3 DNA sequence: TGTGCCAGCAGCGTAGACGGGACCCCCGGGAATGAGCAGTTCTTC. Its translation is CASSVDGTPGNEQFF.

The gene calls are TRBV11-1 and TRBJ2-7; no definite D call. This CDR3 is 15 amino acids long. Germline-derived CDR1 and CDR2 are SGHAT and FQDESV (reference sequence). V was trimmed by 0 bases and J by 0 bases, leaving 9 bases between them. As DNA, the CDR3 is TGTGCCAGCAGCTTAGCGGTGGTGAGCTCCTACGAGCAGTACTTC. Translated: CASSLAVVSSYEQYF.

The chain recombines TRBV12-5 with TRBJ1-4; the match to TRBD1 covers 7 bases. After removal of 0 bases from V and 8 bases from J, the junction contained 6 bases not matched to a gene. Germline V gives CDR1 LGHNT, CDR2 FRNRAP. CDR3 length equals 15 residues. For the CDR3, the DNA is TGTGCTAGTGGTTTGGTAGAGGGCAGGGGGGAAAAACTGTTTTTT. Translating it yields CASGLVEGRGEKLFF. The complete variable domain, with remaining parts taken from reference TRBV12-5 and TRBJ1-4, reads DARVTQTPRHKVTEMGQEVTMRCQPILGHNTVFWYRQTMMQGLELLAYFRNRAPLDDSGMPKDRFSAEMPDATLATLKIQPSEPRDSAVYFCASGLVEGRGEKLFFGSGTQLSVL.

The rearrangement uses TRBV5-1 and TRBJ2-7; no definite D call. The V end lost 4 bases, the J end lost 1 base, and 15 bases lay between the germline ends. From germline, CDR1 is SGHRS and CDR2 YFSETQ. The CDR3 consists of 15 residues. CDR3 loop: CASSTSPDRSYEQYF. The CDR3 DNA sequence: TGCGCCAGCAGCACCTCCCCGGACCGATCCTACGAGCAGTACTTC.

The chain uses TRBV7-2 and TRBJ2-7; TRBD2 aligns across 7 bases. J gave up 5 bases and V 5 bases, and 9 bases lay outside the gene matches. Germline loops: CDR1 SGHTA, CDR2 FQGNSA. This CDR3 spans 14 amino acids. CDR3 sequence: CASSRLASGHEQYF. In nucleotides, the CDR3 is TGTGCCAGCAGCCGCCTTGCTAGCGGTCACGAGCAGTACTTC.

The gene calls are TRBV9 and TRBJ2-7; no clear D. Trimming left V 3 bases short and J 3 bases short, with 13 bases between. The CDR3 has 14 residues. CDR1 is SGDLS, CDR2 YYNGEE, per germline. CDR3 bases: TGTGCCAGCAGCGGGCTGGACGGCGACTACGAGCAGTACTTC. Amino acid sequence: CASSGLDGDYEQYF.

The chain recombines TRBV4-1 with TRBJ2-5, with D possibly matching TRBD2 (5 bases). Trimming shortened V by 1 base and J by 8 bases, and 17 bases separated the two germline ends. CDR3 length equals 15 residues. The germline V gene has CDR1 MGHRA and CDR2 YSYEKL. The CDR3 is CASSQVGAYGDTQYF. The CDR3 DNA follows: TGCGCCAGCAGCCAAGTTGGTGCCTACGGGGATACCCAGTACTTC.

J is TRBJ2-7 and V is TRBV5-4; D is possibly TRBD2 (6 bases). V lost 3 bases to trimming and J lost 1 base, with 23 bases between them. Germline lookup yields CDR1 SGHNT and CDR2 YYREEE (reference sequence). CDR3 length: 18 residues. CDR3 DNA: TGTGCCAGCAGCTCACACAATTTGGGTCTCGGGGGTTCCTACGAGCAGTACTTC. As protein: CASSSHNLGLGGSYEQYF. Combining the CDR3 with reference TRBV5-4 and TRBJ2-7 gives the whole variable domain ETGVTQSPTHLIKTRGQQVTLRCSSQSGHNTVSWYQQALGQGPQFIFQYYREEENGRGNFPPRFSGLQFPNYSSELNVNALELDDSALYLCASSSHNLGLGGSYEQYFGPGTRLTVT.